This TCR beta chain was obtained from a study of Graves' ophthalmopathy and Graves' hyperthyroidism. RNA transcripts served as template for amplifying TCR beta CDR3 sequences. HTBI-primed first-round RT-PCR preceded second-round multiplex PCR. A single record per CDR3 protein comes from TCRdb applying MiXCR to the multiplex PCR reads. The profile covers about 620,000 distinct CDR3 sequences, with approximately 21% appearing a single time and approximately 7% taken by the ten largest. Germline CDR1 is MDHEN and CDR2 is SYDVKM. The CDR3 contains 16 residues. V shed 5 bases and J 2 bases; nucleotides not matched to a gene: 11.

This clonotype was sampled from a woman between 18 and 30 years old with stable Graves' hyperthyroidism. Some clones in this sample may be carry-over from other donors' samples. Sample: peripheral blood. This chain connects TRBV28 to TRBJ1-2; TRBD1 agrees at 7 bases. The CDR3 loop reads CASSLREGAGNYGYTF. CDR3 nucleotide sequence: TGTGCCAGCAGTCTTAGGGAGGGGGCCGGGAACTATGGCTACACCTTC.